This T cell receptor (beta chain) was captured by sequencing in a study of cytomegalovirus exposure and HLA in healthy donors. The length of the CDR3 is 17 residues. With V trimmed by 4 bases and J by 0 bases, 5 bases remained unmatched. Germline values: CDR1 SGDLS, CDR2 YYNGEE. Libraries were prepared by immunoSEQ multiplex PCR; TCRdb keeps only in-frame clonotypes and omits some of them. The sample has tens of thousands of clones, roughly 83% seen once. The sequenced sample consisted of PBMCs. The sequence derives from a woman between 18 and 29 years old in good health and CMV-seropositive. J is TRBJ2-1 and V is TRBV9, with 12 positions matching TRBD2. CDR3 coding DNA: TGTGCCAGCAGCACCTCGACTAGCGGGGGCTCCTACAATGAGCAGTTCTTC. Translated, it gives CASSTSTSGGSYNEQFF.